This T cell receptor beta chain was sequenced during a study of regulatory T cells in long-lasting Graves disease. Looking at the study overall: Over-5-year antithyroid drug use with positive TSH receptor antibodies defined persistent Graves' disease in the study.

This clonotype showed up just a few times. Described time point: persistent/refractory GD, antithyroid drugs over 5 years with positive TRAb. Isolated PBMC RNA provided the starting material for the TCR library. Deletions cut 2 bases from V and 10 bases from J, with 21 bases between. This CDR3 is built from 17 residues. Germline V gene data show CDR1 as LGHNA and CDR2 as YNFKEQ. Construction of the TCR beta libraries employed iRepertoire HTBI primers in conjunction with Arm-PCR of CDR3 regions. TCRdb reprocessed the multiplex PCR reads via MiXCR and lists one record per CDR3 protein. The data hold about 430,000 distinct CDR3 sequences, with around 20% observed a single time.

V usage is TRBV4-2 and J usage is TRBJ1-6; unclear D gene. The clonotype originates from a female donor with Graves disease. The sequencing here drew on peripheral blood mononuclear cells (PBMCs), taken when the disease was refractory, from a patient treated with antithyroid drugs. CDR3 sequence reads: CASSQLLTGKRDSPLHF. The CDR3, as DNA: TGTGCCAGCAGCCAACTCCTAACCGGGAAGCGCGACTCACCCCTCCACTTT.